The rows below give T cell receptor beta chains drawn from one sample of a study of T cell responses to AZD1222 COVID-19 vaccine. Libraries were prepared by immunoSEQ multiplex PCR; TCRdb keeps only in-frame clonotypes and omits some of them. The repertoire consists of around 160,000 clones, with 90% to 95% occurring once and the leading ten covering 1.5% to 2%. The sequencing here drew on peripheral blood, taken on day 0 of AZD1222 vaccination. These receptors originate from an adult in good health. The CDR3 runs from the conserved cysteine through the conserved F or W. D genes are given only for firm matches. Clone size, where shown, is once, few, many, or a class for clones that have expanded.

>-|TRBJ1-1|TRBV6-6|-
TGTGCCAGCAGAACGACAGAAGCGAACACTGAAGCTTTCTTT
CASRTTEANTEAFF
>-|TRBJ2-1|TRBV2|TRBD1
TGTGCCAGCAGTGCTGGGACAGGGAGTTACAATGAGCAGTTCTTC
CASSAGTGSYNEQFF
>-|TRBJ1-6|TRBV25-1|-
TGTGCCAGCAGTGAATTATCCAATTCACCCCTCCACTTT
CASSELSNSPLHF
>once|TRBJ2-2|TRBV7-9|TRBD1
TGTGCCAGCAGCCCGGGACAGGGTGACACCGGGGAGCTGTTTTTT
CASSPGQGDTGELFF
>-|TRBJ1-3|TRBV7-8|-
TGTGCCAGCAGCTTAACGATTTCTGGAAACACCATATATTTT
CASSLTISGNTIYF
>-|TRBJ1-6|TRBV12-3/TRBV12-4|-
TGTGCCAGCAGTCCGCGACAGAATTCACCCCTCCACTTT
CASSPRQNSPLHF
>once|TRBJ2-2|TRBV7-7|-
TGTGCCAGCAGCTACGCGGGTGACACCGGGGAGCTGTTTTTT
CASSYAGDTGELFF
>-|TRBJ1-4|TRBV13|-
TGTGCCAGCAGCTCAGGGTCTGAAAAACTGTTTTTT
CASSSGSEKLFF
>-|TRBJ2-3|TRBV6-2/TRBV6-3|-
TGTGCCAGCAGTTACTCGAAGGTCCGGGATACGCAGTATTTT
CASSYSKVRDTQYF
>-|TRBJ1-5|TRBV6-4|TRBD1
TGTGCCAGCAGCCCGGGACAGGGGAACAATCAGCCCCAGCATTTT
CASSPGQGNNQPQHF
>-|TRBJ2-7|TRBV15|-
TGTGCCACCAGGAATAGGGTGAGCTCCTACGAGCAGTACTTC
CATRNRVSSYEQYF
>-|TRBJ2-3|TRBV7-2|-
TGTGCCAGCAGCCTGAGCAATGCAGATACGCAGTATTTT
CASSLSNADTQYF
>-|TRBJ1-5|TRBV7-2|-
TGTGCCAGCAGCTCAAGAGGGGGGGCAGGACAGCCCCAGCATTTT
CASSSRGGAGQPQHF
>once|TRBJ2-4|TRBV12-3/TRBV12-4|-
TGTGCCAGCAGTCCCCGAAACATTCAGTACTTC
CASSPRNIQYF
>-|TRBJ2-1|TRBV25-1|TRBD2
TGTGCCAGCAGTGAATTCAGCGGGACCTCCTACAATGAGCAGTTCTTC
CASSEFSGTSYNEQFF
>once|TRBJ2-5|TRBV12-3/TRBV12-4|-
TGTGCCAGCAGCCCGGGGGAGACCCAGTACTTC
CASSPGETQYF
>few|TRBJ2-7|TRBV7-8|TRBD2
TGTGCCAGCAGCTTAGACCGACGAGGGACTAGCGGCTCCCCCAGCTCCTACGAGCAGTACTTC
CASSLDRRGTSGSPSSYEQYF
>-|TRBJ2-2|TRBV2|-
TGTGCCAGCAGCCCCGAGGAGGGGGGCGCCGTACAACTGTGGGAGCTGTTTTTT
CASSPEEGGAVQLWELFF
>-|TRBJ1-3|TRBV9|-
TGTGCCAGCAGCGAGTGGCAGGGGTTCAGGGGAAACACCATATATTTT
CASSEWQGFRGNTIYF
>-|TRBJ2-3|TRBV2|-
TGTGCCAGCAGGGGACTCTGGGGGAGTGATACGCAGTATTTT
CASRGLWGSDTQYF
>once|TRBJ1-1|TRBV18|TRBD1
TGTGCCAGCTCACCCTATCGGACAGGGGAAGTGAACACTGAAGCTTTCTTT
CASSPYRTGEVNTEAFF
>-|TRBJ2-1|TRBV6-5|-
TGTGCCAGCAGTTTTTGGAGCGGAACCTACAATGAGCAGTTCTTC
CASSFWSGTYNEQFF
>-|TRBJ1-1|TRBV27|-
TGTGCCAGCACCACCTCAGGGGACATGAACACTGAAGCTTTCTTT
CASTTSGDMNTEAFF
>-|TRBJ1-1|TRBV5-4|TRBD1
TGTGCCAGCAGCTGGGACAGGGCCTACACTGAAGCTTTCTTT
CASSWDRAYTEAFF
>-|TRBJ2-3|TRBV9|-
TGTGCCAGCAGCGTAGAAGGGGTCTTCACAGATACGCAGTATTTT
CASSVEGVFTDTQYF
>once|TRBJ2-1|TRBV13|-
TGTGCCAGCAGCGCGACAGCATTCTCCTACAATGAGCAGTTCTTC
CASSATAFSYNEQFF
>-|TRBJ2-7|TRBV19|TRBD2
TGTGCCAGTAGTTCCCCGGGGGGAGCCAACTCCTACGAGCAGTACTTC
CASSSPGGANSYEQYF
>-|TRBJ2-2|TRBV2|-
TGTGCCAGCAGCGGCCCGGTAGCTAGGGGCGTCGCCGGGGAGCTGTTTTTT
CASSGPVARGVAGELFF
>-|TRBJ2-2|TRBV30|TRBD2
TGTGCCTGGAGGTGGGAAATAGCGGGAGCCGGGGAGCTGTTTTTT
CAWRWEIAGAGELFF
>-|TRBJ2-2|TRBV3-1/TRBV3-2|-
TGTGCCAGCAGCCCTCCGGCTTCCGGGGAGCTGTTTTTT
CASSPPASGELFF
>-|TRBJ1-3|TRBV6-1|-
TGTGCCAGCAGTGAAGGAGGGTCCTCTGGAAACACCATATATTTT
CASSEGGSSGNTIYF
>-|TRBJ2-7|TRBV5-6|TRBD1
TGTGCCAGCAGCTTGGGGACAGGGGGGCTCTACGAGCAGTACTTC
CASSLGTGGLYEQYF
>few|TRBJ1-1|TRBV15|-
TGTGCCACCAGCAGAGCGGGGGGCCTCTTCCGAAGGGACACTGAAGCTTTCTTT
CATSRAGGLFRRDTEAFF
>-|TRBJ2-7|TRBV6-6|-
TGTGCCAGCAGTTTCCAGACAGTTAGCTACGAGCAGTACTTC
CASSFQTVSYEQYF
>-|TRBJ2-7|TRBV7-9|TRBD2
TGTGCCAGCGCTACTAGCGTTACCTACGAGCAGTACTTC
CASATSVTYEQYF
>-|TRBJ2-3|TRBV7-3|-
TGTGCCAGCAGCTTAATGGCAGACACAGATACGCAGTATTTT
CASSLMADTDTQYF
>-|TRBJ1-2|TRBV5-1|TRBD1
TGCGCCAGCAGCTTCACAGGGGGGGACTATGGCTACACCTTC
CASSFTGGDYGYTF
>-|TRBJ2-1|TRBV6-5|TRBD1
TGTGCCAGCAATGTCAGGGGGCCTTACAATGAGCAGTTCTTC
CASNVRGPYNEQFF
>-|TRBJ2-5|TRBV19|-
TGTGCCAGTAGTATGGTTAGGGAGATCGAGACCCAGTACTTC
CASSMVREIETQYF
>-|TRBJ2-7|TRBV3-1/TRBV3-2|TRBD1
TGTGCCAGCAGCCTTGAGGGACAGGCCTACGAGCAGTACTTC
CASSLEGQAYEQYF
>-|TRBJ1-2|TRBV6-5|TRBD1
TGTGCCAGCAGCGGGACAGGGCGCGGCTATGGCTACACCTTC
CASSGTGRGYGYTF
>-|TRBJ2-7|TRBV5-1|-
TGCGCCAGCAGCTTGGTAGACGGAGCCTACGAGCAGTACTTC
CASSLVDGAYEQYF
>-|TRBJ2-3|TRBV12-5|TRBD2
TGTGCTAGTGGCCGCGGACTAGCGGGAGTGGTAGATACGCAGTATTTT
CASGRGLAGVVDTQYF
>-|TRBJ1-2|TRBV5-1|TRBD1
TGCGCCAGCAGCCGGACAGGTGAGGGCGGCTACACCTTC
CASSRTGEGGYTF
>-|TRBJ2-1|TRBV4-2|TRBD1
TGTGCCAGCAGCCAACTCCTCCTGACAGGGACTGAGCAGTTCTTC
CASSQLLLTGTEQFF
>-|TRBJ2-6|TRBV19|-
TGTGCCAGTAGTATCGGGTTTGGGGCCAACGTCCTGACTTTC
CASSIGFGANVLTF
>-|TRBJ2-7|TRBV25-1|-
TGTGCCAGCAGTCCAAATTGGGAGCAGTACTTC
CASSPNWEQYF
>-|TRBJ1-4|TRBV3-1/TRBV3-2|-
TGTGCCAGCAGCCATGACACCGGGTCTATTAATGAAAAACTGTTTTTT
CASSHDTGSINEKLFF
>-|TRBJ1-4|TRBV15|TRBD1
TGTGCCACCAGCAACCGGGACAGGAATGAAAAACTGTTTTTT
CATSNRDRNEKLFF
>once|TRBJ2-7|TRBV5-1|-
TGCGCCAGCAGCTTTGGATACGAGCAGTACTTC
CASSFGYEQYF
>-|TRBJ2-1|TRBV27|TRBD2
TGTGCCAGCAGCCTAACTAGCGGATACAATGAGCAGTTCTTC
CASSLTSGYNEQFF